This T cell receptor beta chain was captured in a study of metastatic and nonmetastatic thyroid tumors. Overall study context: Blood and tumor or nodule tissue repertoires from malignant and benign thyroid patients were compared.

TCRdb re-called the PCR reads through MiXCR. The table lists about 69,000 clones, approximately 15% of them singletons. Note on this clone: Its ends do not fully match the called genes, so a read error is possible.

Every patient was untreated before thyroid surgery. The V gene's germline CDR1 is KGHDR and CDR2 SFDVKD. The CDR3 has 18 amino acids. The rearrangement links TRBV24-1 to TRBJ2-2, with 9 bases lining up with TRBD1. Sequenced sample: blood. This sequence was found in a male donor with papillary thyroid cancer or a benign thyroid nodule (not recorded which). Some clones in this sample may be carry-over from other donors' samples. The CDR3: CATSGLTGGSGDTGELFF. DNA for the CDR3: TGTGCCACCAGTGGTTTAACAGGGGGCAGTGGTGACACAGGGGAGCTGTTTTTT.